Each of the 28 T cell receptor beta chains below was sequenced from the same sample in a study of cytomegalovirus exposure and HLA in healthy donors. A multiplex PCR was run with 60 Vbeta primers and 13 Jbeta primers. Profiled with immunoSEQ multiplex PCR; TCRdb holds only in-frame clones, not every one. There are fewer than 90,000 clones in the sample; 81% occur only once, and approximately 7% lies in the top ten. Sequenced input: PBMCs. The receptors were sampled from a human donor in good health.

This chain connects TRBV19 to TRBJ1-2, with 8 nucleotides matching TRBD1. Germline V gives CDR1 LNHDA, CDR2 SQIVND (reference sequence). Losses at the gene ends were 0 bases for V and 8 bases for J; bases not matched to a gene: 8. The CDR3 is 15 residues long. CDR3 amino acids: CASSIEGRGRMGYTF. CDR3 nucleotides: TGTGCCAGTAGTATAGAGGGCAGGGGGCGCATGGGCTACACCTTC.

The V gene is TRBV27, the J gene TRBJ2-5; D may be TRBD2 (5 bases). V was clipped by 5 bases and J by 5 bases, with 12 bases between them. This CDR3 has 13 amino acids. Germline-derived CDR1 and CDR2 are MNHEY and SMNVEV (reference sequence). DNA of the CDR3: TGTGCCAGCAGTCCCTGGGTAGCGGAGACCCAGTACTTC. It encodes CASSPWVAETQYF.

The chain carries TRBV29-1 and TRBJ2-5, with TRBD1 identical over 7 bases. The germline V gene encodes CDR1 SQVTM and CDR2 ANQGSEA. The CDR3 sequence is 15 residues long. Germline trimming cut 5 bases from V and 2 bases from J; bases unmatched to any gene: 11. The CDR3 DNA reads TGCAGCGTTATCTTTGACAGGGTAATTCAAGAGACCCAGTACTTC. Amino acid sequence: CSVIFDRVIQETQYF. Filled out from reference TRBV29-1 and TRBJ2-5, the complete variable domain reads SAVISQKPSRDICQRGTSLTIQCQVDSQVTMMFWYRQQPGQSLTLIATANQGSEATYESGFVIDKFPISRPNLTFSTLTVSNMSPEDSSIYLCSVIFDRVIQETQYFGPGTRLLVL.

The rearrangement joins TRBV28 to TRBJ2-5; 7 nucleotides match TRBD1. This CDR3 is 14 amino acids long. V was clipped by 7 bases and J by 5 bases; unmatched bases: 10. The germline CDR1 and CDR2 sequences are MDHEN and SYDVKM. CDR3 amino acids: CASNNQGVRETQYF. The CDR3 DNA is TGTGCCAGCAATAACCAGGGGGTAAGGGAGACCCAGTACTTC. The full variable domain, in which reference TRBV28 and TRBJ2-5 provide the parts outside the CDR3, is DVKVTQSSRYLVKRTGEKVFLECVQDMDHENMFWYRQDPGLGLRLIYFSYDVKMKEKGDIPEGYSVSREKKERFSLILESASTNQTSMYLCASNNQGVRETQYFGPGTRLLVL.

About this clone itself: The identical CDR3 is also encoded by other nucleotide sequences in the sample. Written as DNA, the CDR3 is TGTGCTAGTGGGGGGACACGTAGCAATCAGCCCCAGCATTTT. Its protein product is CASGGTRSNQPQHF. J is TRBJ1-5 and V is TRBV12-5; perhaps TRBD1 as D (6 bases). The germline gives CDR1 LGHNT, CDR2 FRNRAP. V lost 6 bases to trimming and J lost 0 bases, with 9 bases between them. The CDR3 spans 14 residues.

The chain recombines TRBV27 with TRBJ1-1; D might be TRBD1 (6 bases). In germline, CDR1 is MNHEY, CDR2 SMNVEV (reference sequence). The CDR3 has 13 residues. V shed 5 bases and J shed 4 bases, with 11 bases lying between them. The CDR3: CASSPGGFTEAFF. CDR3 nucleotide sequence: TGTGCCAGCAGTCCTGGGGGCTTCACTGAAGCTTTCTTT.

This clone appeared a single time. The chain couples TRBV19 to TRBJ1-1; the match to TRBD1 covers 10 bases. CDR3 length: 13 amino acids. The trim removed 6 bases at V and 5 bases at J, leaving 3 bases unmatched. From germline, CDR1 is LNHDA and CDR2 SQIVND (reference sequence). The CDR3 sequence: CASSGQGGTEAFF. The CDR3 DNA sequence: TGTGCCAGTAGCGGACAGGGGGGAACTGAAGCTTTCTTT.

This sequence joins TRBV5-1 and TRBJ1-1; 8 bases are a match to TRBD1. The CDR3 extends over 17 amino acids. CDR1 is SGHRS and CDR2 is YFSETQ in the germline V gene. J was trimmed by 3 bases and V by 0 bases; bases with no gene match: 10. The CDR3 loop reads CASSLGARGRGDTEAFF. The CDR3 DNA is TGCGCCAGCAGCTTGGGGGCCAGGGGGCGCGGGGACACTGAAGCTTTCTTT.

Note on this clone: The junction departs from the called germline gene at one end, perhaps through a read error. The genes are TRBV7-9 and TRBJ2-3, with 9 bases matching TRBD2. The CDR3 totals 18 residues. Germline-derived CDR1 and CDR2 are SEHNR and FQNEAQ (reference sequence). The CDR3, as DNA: TGTTCCAGCAGCTTCGGTAGCGGGGGCCTAATTAGCACAGATACGCAGTATTTT. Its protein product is CSSSFGSGGLISTDTQYF.

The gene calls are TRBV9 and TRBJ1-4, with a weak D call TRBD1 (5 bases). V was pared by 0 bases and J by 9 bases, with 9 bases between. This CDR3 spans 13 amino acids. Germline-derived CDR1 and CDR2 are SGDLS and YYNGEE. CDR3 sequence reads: CASSVATEKKLFF. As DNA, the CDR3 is TGTGCCAGCAGCGTAGCGACAGAGAAAAAACTGTTTTTT.

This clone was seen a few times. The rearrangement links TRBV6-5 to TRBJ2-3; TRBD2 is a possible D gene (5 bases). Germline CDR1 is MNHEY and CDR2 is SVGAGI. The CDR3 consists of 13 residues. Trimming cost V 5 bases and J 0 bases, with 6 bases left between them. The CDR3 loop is CASSAGSTDTQYF. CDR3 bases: TGTGCCAGCAGTGCGGGTAGCACAGATACGCAGTATTTT.

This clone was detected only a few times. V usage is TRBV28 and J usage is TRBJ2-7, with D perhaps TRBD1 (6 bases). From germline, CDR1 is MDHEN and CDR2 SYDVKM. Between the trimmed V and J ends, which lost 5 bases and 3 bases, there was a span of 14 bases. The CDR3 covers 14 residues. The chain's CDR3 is CASSPRQVGYEQYF. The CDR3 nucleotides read TGTGCCAGCAGTCCCCGACAGGTGGGCTACGAGCAGTACTTC.

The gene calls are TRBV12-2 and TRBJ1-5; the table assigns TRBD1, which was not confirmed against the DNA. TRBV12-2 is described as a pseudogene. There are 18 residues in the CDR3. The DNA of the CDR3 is TGTGCAAGTCGCTTAGAGGGACAGGTTAACTATAGCAATCAGCCCCAGCATTTT. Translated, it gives CASRLEGQVNYSNQPQHF.

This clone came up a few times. CDR3 coding DNA: TGTGCCAGCAGCCTAGCGGGGGGCGGTTACGAGCAGTACTTC. Protein sequence: CASSLAGGGYEQYF. The rearrangement links TRBV6-1 to TRBJ2-7, with 11 bases identical to TRBD2. The CDR3 has 14 amino acids. Trimming removed 6 bases from V and 4 bases from J; junction bases left unmatched: 5. From germline, CDR1 is MNHNS and CDR2 SASEGT.

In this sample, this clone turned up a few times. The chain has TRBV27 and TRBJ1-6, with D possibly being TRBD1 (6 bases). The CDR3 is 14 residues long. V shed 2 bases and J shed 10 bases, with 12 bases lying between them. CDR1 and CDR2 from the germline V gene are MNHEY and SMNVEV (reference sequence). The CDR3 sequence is CASSLAQGFSPLHF. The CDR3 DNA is TGTGCCAGCAGTTTAGCGCAGGGGTTCTCACCCCTCCACTTT.

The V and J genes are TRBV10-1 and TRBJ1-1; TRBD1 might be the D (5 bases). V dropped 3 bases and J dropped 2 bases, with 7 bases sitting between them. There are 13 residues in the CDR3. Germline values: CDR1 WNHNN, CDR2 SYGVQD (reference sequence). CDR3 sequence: CASSEDSNTEAFF. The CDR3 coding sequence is TGCGCCAGCAGTGAAGACAGCAACACTGAAGCTTTCTTT.

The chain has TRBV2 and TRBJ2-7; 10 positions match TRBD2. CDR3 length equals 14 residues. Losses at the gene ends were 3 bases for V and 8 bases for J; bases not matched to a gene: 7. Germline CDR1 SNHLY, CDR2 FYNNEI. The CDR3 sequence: CASSEGLAGDKQYF. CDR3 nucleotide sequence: TGTGCCAGCAGTGAGGGCCTAGCGGGGGATAAGCAGTACTTC.

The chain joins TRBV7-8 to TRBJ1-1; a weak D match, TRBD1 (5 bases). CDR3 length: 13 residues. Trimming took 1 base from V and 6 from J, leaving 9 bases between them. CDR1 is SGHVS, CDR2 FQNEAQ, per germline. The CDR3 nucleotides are TGTGCCAGCAGCTTAGGAGGGGAGGCTGAAGCTTTCTTT. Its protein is CASSLGGEAEAFF.

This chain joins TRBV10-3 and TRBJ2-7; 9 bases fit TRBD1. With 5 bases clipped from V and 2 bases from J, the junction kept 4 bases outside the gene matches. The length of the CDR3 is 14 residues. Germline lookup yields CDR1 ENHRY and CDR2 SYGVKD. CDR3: CAISTGTGTYEQYF. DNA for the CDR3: TGTGCCATCAGTACCGGGACAGGGACCTACGAGCAGTACTTC.

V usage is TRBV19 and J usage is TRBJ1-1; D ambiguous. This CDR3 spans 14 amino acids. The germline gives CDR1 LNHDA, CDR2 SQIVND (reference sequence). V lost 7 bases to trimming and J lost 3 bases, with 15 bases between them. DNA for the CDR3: TGTGCCAGTAACTCGGTCCGTCTATACACTGAAGCTTTCTTT. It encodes CASNSVRLYTEAFF.

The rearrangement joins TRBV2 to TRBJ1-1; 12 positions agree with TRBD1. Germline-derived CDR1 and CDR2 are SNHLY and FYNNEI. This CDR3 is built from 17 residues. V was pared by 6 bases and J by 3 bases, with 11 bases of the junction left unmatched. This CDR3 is CASRVRDRGRSDTEAFF. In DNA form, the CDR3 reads TGTGCCAGCAGAGTCCGGGACAGGGGGCGTTCGGACACTGAAGCTTTCTTT.

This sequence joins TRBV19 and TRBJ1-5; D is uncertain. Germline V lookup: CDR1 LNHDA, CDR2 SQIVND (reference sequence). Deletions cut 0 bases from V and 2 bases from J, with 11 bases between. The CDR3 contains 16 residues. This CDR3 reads CASSIEEGRRNQPQHF. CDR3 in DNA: TGTGCCAGTAGTATAGAAGAGGGAAGGCGCAATCAGCCCCAGCATTTT.

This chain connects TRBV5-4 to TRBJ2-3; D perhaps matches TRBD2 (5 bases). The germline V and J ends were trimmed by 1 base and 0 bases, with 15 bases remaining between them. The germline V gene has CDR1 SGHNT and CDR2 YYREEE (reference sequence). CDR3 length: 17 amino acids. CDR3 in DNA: TGTGCCAGCAGCTTGTCCCTGGACTTTTTTAGCACAGATACGCAGTATTTT. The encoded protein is CASSLSLDFFSTDTQYF.

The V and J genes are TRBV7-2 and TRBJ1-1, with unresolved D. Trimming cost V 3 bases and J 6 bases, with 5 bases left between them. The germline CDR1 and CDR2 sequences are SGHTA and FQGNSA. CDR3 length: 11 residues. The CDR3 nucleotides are TGTGCCAGCAGCTTCGGGGCTGAAGCTTTCTTT. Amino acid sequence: CASSFGAEAFF.

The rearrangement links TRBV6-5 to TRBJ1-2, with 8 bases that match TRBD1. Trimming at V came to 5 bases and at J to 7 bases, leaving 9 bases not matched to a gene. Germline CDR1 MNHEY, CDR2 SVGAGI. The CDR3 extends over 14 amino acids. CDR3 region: CASSAGPDRAGYTF. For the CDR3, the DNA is TGTGCCAGCAGTGCAGGTCCGGACAGGGCTGGCTACACCTTC.

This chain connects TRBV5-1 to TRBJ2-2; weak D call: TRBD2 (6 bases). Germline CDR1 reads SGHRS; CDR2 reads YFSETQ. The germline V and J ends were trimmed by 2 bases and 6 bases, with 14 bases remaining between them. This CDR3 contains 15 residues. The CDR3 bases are TGCGCCAGCAGCTTCACGGCGGGGTCCGCCGGGGAGCTGTTTTTT. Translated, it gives CASSFTAGSAGELFF.

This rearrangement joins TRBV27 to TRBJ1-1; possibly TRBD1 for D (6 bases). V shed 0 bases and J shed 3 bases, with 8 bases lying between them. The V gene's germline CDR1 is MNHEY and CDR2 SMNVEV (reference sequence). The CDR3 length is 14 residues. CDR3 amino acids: CASSLSRTDTEAFF. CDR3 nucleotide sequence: TGTGCCAGCAGTTTATCCCGGACAGACACTGAAGCTTTCTTT.

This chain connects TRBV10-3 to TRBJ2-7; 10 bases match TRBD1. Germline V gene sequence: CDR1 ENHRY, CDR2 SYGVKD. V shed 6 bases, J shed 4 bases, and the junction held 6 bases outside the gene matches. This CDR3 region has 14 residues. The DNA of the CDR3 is TGTGCCATCAGCCGGGACAGGGGAGGGTACGAGCAGTACTTC. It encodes CAISRDRGGYEQYF.